This is a list of T cell receptor beta chains from one sample in a study of T cell responses to AZD1222 COVID-19 vaccine. Here immunoSEQ multiplex PCR was the method, and the copy in TCRdb shows in-frame clones only, minus some. Altogether about 100,000 clones are present, roughly 86% being singletons, with the ten largest covering around 3.8%. Sequenced material: peripheral blood, taken on day 0 of MenACWY control vaccination. The receptors stem from an adult in good health. CDR3s include the opening cysteine and the closing phenylalanine or tryptophan. Fields, in order: J gene, V gene, D gene, clone size, CDR3 DNA, CDR3 protein. D genes are given only for firm matches. Clone size is stated in some rows and not others, as once, few, many or a class when expanded.

TRBJ2-2,TRBV9,-,-,TGTGCCAGCAGCGTAGTACAGGACACCGGGGAGCTGTTTTTT,CASSVVQDTGELFF
TRBJ2-7,TRBV29-1,TRBD1,-,TGCAGCGTCGTTCCGGGACAGACTGCCTACGAGCAGTACTTC,CSVVPGQTAYEQYF
TRBJ1-2,TRBV29-1,-,-,TGCAGCGTTGAATGGCAGGGTCTGTCCTTC,CSVEWQGLSF
TRBJ2-1,TRBV19,TRBD1,few,TGTGCCAGTAGTAGCCCGACAGGGGATGAGCAGTTCTTC,CASSSPTGDEQFF
TRBJ2-5,TRBV6-5,-,-,TGTGCCAGCAAACAGGGACTGCGAGAGACCCAGTACTTC,CASKQGLRETQYF
TRBJ2-1,TRBV11-2,TRBD2,-,TGTGCCAGCAGCTGGCTAGCGGGGAGCTCCTACAATGAGCAGTTCTTC,CASSWLAGSSYNEQFF
TRBJ1-2,TRBV28,-,-,TGTGCCAGCAGTTCCGCGGGGGGGCTCGGCTATGGCTACACCTTC,CASSSAGGLGYGYTF
TRBJ2-1,TRBV7-9,-,-,TGTGCCAGCAGCTCGTTCGGGGAGATGGGTGAGCAGTTCTTC,CASSSFGEMGEQFF
TRBJ2-7,TRBV19,-,-,TGTGCCAGTAGTGACTTGGACGAGCAGTACTTC,CASSDLDEQYF
TRBJ1-1,TRBV5-1,TRBD1,-,TGCGCCAGCAGCTTTCAAGGGGGCCACACTGAAGCTTTCTTT,CASSFQGGHTEAFF
TRBJ2-2,TRBV27,-,-,TGTGCCAGCAGTTTATTTTCCAGGGGCGGGAGAGGATACACCGGGGAGCTGTTTTTT,CASSLFSRGGRGYTGELFF
TRBJ2-1,TRBV18,TRBD2,once,TGTGCCAGCTCAATAAGCGGGACTAGAAATAATGAGCAGTTCTTC,CASSISGTRNNEQFF
TRBJ2-2,TRBV5-4,-,-,TGTGCCAGCAGCTTGGCGGTCGGAGACACCGGGGAGCTGTTTTTT,CASSLAVGDTGELFF
TRBJ2-3,TRBV5-4,TRBD2,-,TGTGCCAGCAGCTTAGCGGGAGGGAGGGATACGCAGTATTTT,CASSLAGGRDTQYF
TRBJ1-4,TRBV27,-,-,TGTGCCAGCAGTTTAGCAGGTTTTAATGAAAAACTGTTTTTT,CASSLAGFNEKLFF
TRBJ2-1,TRBV6-6,TRBD2,-,TGTGCCAGCAGGGGACTAGCGCCCAATGAGCAGTTCTTC,CASRGLAPNEQFF
TRBJ1-3,TRBV9,-,few,TGTGCCAGCAGCGTTAGTCAGGGGCCCACCATCCCTGGAAACACCATATATTTT,CASSVSQGPTIPGNTIYF
TRBJ2-7,TRBV4-1,TRBD2,-,TGCGCCAGCAGCCAAGAAGTGAGCGGGGACGCCTACGAGCAGTACTTC,CASSQEVSGDAYEQYF
TRBJ1-2,TRBV19,-,-,TGTGCCAGTAGTGTAGCAGGGTTTAACTATGGCTACACCTTC,CASSVAGFNYGYTF
TRBJ2-5,TRBV15,TRBD1,-,TGTGCCACCAGCAGGGACAGGGGGGAGACCCAGTACTTC,CATSRDRGETQYF
TRBJ2-2,TRBV27,-,-,TGTGCCAGCAAACAGAGCGGGACAGCCGACGGGGAGCTGTTTTTT,CASKQSGTADGELFF
TRBJ2-1,TRBV28,-,-,TGTGCCAGCAGCCTCACGGGGCATGAGCAGTTCTTC,CASSLTGHEQFF
TRBJ2-3,TRBV5-4,-,-,TGTGCCAGCTGGACTTTGGGCACAGATACGCAGTATTTT,CASWTLGTDTQYF
TRBJ1-2,TRBV2,-,-,TGTGCCAGCAGCCCAGACAGTAACTATGGCTACACCTTC,CASSPDSNYGYTF
TRBJ2-1,TRBV5-4,TRBD2,-,TGTGCCAGCAGACCTGCCGGGGGAGCGGGGGGCTACAATGAGCAGTTCTTC,CASRPAGGAGGYNEQFF
TRBJ1-5,TRBV24-1,-,-,TGTGCCACCAGTGCAGTGGGCAATCAGCCCCAGCATTTT,CATSAVGNQPQHF
TRBJ1-4,TRBV6-2/TRBV6-3,-,-,TGTGCCAGCAGTTCCGGGACACGGTTGGGAGGAGAAAAACTGTTTTTT,CASSSGTRLGGEKLFF
TRBJ1-4,TRBV6-5,-,once,TGTGCCAGCAGTCCTTCGGGGTTCGCCCAAAAACTGTTTTTT,CASSPSGFAQKLFF
TRBJ1-5,TRBV28,-,-,TGTGCCAGCACCTTTGGACAGTTTAATCAGCCCCAGCATTTT,CASTFGQFNQPQHF
TRBJ2-2,TRBV16,TRBD1,-,TGTGCCAGCAGCCCCCAGGGGGCAGGATCCGGGGAGCTGTTTTTT,CASSPQGAGSGELFF
TRBJ1-5,TRBV6-5,TRBD1,-,TGTGCCAGCAGTTCGACAGGGTTAGGTCAGCCCCAGCATTTT,CASSSTGLGQPQHF
TRBJ1-2,TRBV5-1,TRBD1,-,TGCGCCAGCAGCTTAGAGGGGGCTGGCTATGGCTACACCTTC,CASSLEGAGYGYTF
TRBJ2-3,TRBV7-5,-,-,TGTGCCAGAAGCTTAGTTTACGGAACTAGCACAGATACGCAGTATTTT,CARSLVYGTSTDTQYF
TRBJ1-4,TRBV7-9,TRBD1,-,TGTGCCAGCAGCTTGACAGGGGCAACTAATGAAAAACTGTTTTTT,CASSLTGATNEKLFF
TRBJ2-3,TRBV19,TRBD1,once,TGTGCCAGTAGTATGTACAGGGGGACAGATACGCAGTATTTT,CASSMYRGTDTQYF
TRBJ1-2,TRBV5-4,-,many,TGTGCCAGCAGCTTGGAAGGGAGGGGTGGCTACACCTTC,CASSLEGRGGYTF
TRBJ2-3,TRBV24-1,-,-,TGTGCCACCAGTGTCCTCAGTCTGGGTGACACAGATACGCAGTATTTT,CATSVLSLGDTDTQYF
TRBJ2-1,TRBV27,-,-,TGTGCCGTCACGAATCTGGGCAATGAGCAGTTCTTC,CAVTNLGNEQFF
TRBJ1-6,TRBV5-6,-,once,TGTGCCAGCAGCCTACACAGGGAGTTTTCACCCCTCCACTTT,CASSLHREFSPLHF
TRBJ1-5,TRBV7-2,TRBD1,-,TGTGCCAGCAGCTCTGGACAGGGACGGAATCAGCCCCAGCATTTT,CASSSGQGRNQPQHF
TRBJ2-3,TRBV15,-,-,TGTGCCACCAGCAGATCCACTCATTCCTCAGATACGCAGTATTTT,CATSRSTHSSDTQYF
TRBJ1-3,TRBV5-1,-,-,TGCGCCAGTCAGGGAACTGGAAACACCATATATTTT,CASQGTGNTIYF
TRBJ2-3,TRBV28,TRBD2,-,TGTGCCAGCAGTTTCGGGGGGACAGATACGCAGTATTTT,CASSFGGTDTQYF
TRBJ2-5,TRBV5-6,-,once,TGTGCCAGCAGCCTCCGACGGCGCGGGGAGACCCAGTACTTC,CASSLRRRGETQYF
TRBJ1-6,TRBV19,-,-,TGTGCCAGTAGTCCAGGACAGAAAGTTAATTCACCCCTCCACTTT,CASSPGQKVNSPLHF
TRBJ2-2,TRBV19,-,-,TGTGCCAGTAGTATAGATTCGGGGGCCCCGAACACCGGGGAGCTGTTTTTT,CASSIDSGAPNTGELFF
TRBJ1-2,TRBV10-2,-,few,TGCGCCAGCAGTGAGGAAGACTACTATGGCTACACCTTC,CASSEEDYYGYTF
TRBJ2-7,TRBV7-2,-,-,TGTGCCAGCAGCTCCAGCGATTCCTACGAGCAGTACTTC,CASSSSDSYEQYF
TRBJ2-7,TRBV5-1,TRBD1,once,TGCGCCAGCAGCCTCCGGGGACAGGGGAGCTCCTACGAGCAGTACTTC,CASSLRGQGSSYEQYF
TRBJ2-1,TRBV11-3,TRBD1,-,TGTGCCAGCAGCTTAGGCGGGGGACAGGGTGGCAATGAGCAGTTCTTC,CASSLGGGQGGNEQFF
TRBJ1-1,TRBV28,-,-,TGTGCCAGCAGCCCAACAGCTCCTCAAGCTTTCTTT,CASSPTAPQAFF
TRBJ1-5,TRBV9,TRBD1,once,TGTGCCAGCAGCTCTGGACAGGGCAATCAGCCCCAGCATTTT,CASSSGQGNQPQHF
TRBJ2-7,TRBV9,TRBD2,-,TGTGCCAGCAGCGTAGAACCGGGACTACTCTCCTACGAGCAGTACTTC,CASSVEPGLLSYEQYF
TRBJ2-5,TRBV6-5,-,-,TGTGCCAGCAGTTACGGTTCCGGGCCGGGGGAGACCCAGTACTTC,CASSYGSGPGETQYF
TRBJ2-2,TRBV3-1/TRBV3-2,TRBD1,once,TGTGCCAGCAGCACGACAGGGGGGTTACCCGGGGAGCTGTTTTTT,CASSTTGGLPGELFF
TRBJ1-1,TRBV6-2/TRBV6-3,-,-,TGTGCCAGCAGCAATCAGGGCGTGATGACTGAAGCTTTCTTT,CASSNQGVMTEAFF
TRBJ2-1,TRBV14,-,-,TGTGCCAGCAGCCTCCAGCTGGGTTACAATGAGCAGTTCTTC,CASSLQLGYNEQFF
TRBJ1-1,TRBV3-1/TRBV3-2,-,-,TGTGCCAGCAGCCAAGATGGGGAGACTGAAGCTTTCTTT,CASSQDGETEAFF
TRBJ1-1,TRBV7-7,-,once,TGTGCCAGCAGCTTACAGGGCGGGGAGAGGACTGAAGCTTTCTTT,CASSLQGGERTEAFF